Each of the 13 T cell receptor beta chains below was sequenced from the same sample in a study of T-cell reconstitution after alpha-beta-depleted transplantation in children. Construction of the TCRbeta library involved unique molecular identifiers. TCRdb reprocessed the PCR reads via MiXCR and lists one record per CDR3 protein. The table lists roughly 300,000 distinct CDR3 sequences, around a tenth of them singletons. This sample comprised PBMCs from the stem cell graft donor, obtained from the stem cell graft. These TCRs come from a human donor who donated a stem cell graft to a child with acute lymphoblastic leukemia.

V usage is TRBV6-5 and J usage is TRBJ1-1; D not certain. This CDR3 region has 14 residues. Trimming stripped 2 bases from V and 5 bases from J, with 12 bases between. Germline values: CDR1 MNHEY, CDR2 SVGAGI. The CDR3 nucleotides are TGTGCCAGCAGTTACGGTAGGTCCGGGACTGAAGCTTTCTTT. Protein sequence: CASSYGRSGTEAFF.

The rearrangement uses TRBV28 and TRBJ2-5; D remains unclear. The germline V gene has CDR1 MDHEN and CDR2 SYDVKM. The CDR3 spans 16 residues. V gave up 2 bases and J gave up 2 bases, with 15 bases separating them. The CDR3 DNA follows: TGTGCCAGCAGTTTAGGGTCAGGCCCTTTACAAGAGACCCAGTACTTC. As protein: CASSLGSGPLQETQYF.

The rearrangement uses TRBV7-2 and TRBJ1-4; 7 bases fit TRBD1. The V segment lost 6 bases and the J segment 8 bases; nucleotides outside the gene matches: 15. This CDR3 is 16 amino acids long. Germline V gives CDR1 SGHTA, CDR2 FQGNSA. The CDR3 sequence: CASRPRFDRASEKLFF. In DNA form, the CDR3 reads TGTGCCAGCAGGCCTCGATTCGACAGGGCCTCCGAAAAACTGTTTTTT.

The chain uses TRBV28 and TRBJ2-7; the D gene is possibly TRBD1 (6 bases). CDR3 size: 14 residues. The germline V gene has CDR1 MDHEN and CDR2 SYDVKM. V was cut by 7 bases and J by 1 base, with 14 bases left in between. CDR3 amino acids: CASKLPGDSYEQYF. The CDR3 nucleotides read TGTGCCAGCAAACTCCCAGGGGATTCCTACGAGCAGTACTTC.

This clonotype was found a few times. The chain couples TRBV4-2 to TRBJ2-1; 10 bases map to TRBD2. CDR3 size: 16 residues. The ends lost 1 base at V and 8 bases at J; junction bases unmatched: 8. Germline V gives CDR1 LGHNA, CDR2 YNFKEQ. CDR3: CASSQGPSGRADEQFF. CDR3 nucleotide sequence: TGTGCCAGCAGCCAAGGACCCAGCGGGAGGGCAGATGAGCAGTTCTTC.

The CDR3 nucleotides are TGCAGTGCTAGATCCGGTCTTAACTATGGCTACACCTTC. The encoded protein is CSARSGLNYGYTF. This sequence joins TRBV20-1 and TRBJ1-2; D call uncertain. Germline V CDR1 and CDR2: DFQATT, SNEGSKA (reference sequence). This CDR3 comprises 13 residues. V shed 2 bases and J shed 1 base, with 8 bases lying between them.

V usage is TRBV4-1 and J usage is TRBJ2-1; 11 positions match TRBD2. The CDR3 length is 16 residues. CDR1 and CDR2 from the germline V gene are MGHRA and YSYEKL. V was clipped by 2 bases and J by 5 bases; unmatched bases: 5. The DNA for the CDR3 is TGCGCCAGCAGCCAATATACTAGCGGGAGCGACAATGAGCAGTTCTTC. It specifies CASSQYTSGSDNEQFF.

The table lists this clonotype with a few counts. One end of the junction varies from germline; a read error may be responsible. This rearrangement joins TRBV7-7 to TRBJ2-1, with D maybe TRBD2 (6 bases). Germline V gene data show CDR1 as SSHAT and CDR2 as FNYEAQ (reference sequence). The CDR3 spans 17 residues. The CDR3 DNA reads as TGTGCTAGCAGCGCAACTAGCTTGATGAACCCCTACAATGAGCAGTTCTTC. This translates into CASSATSLMNPYNEQFF.

V is TRBV2 and J is TRBJ2-7; 10 positions agree with TRBD1. J gave up 5 bases and V 6 bases, and 7 bases lay outside the gene matches. Germline V gene lookup returns CDR1 SNHLY and CDR2 FYNNEI. This CDR3 has 14 amino acids. The CDR3 spells CASRDRGRVDEQYF. The CDR3 nucleotides read TGTGCCAGCAGAGACAGGGGGCGGGTCGACGAGCAGTACTTC.

In its sample, this clonotype was seen a few times. The V call is TRBV27, the J call TRBJ1-4; D uncertain. V gave up 0 bases and J gave up 13 bases, with 15 bases separating them. CDR3 length: 14 amino acids. Germline CDR1 MNHEY, CDR2 SMNVEV (reference sequence). The CDR3 spells CASSLSSAGGRLFF. As DNA, the CDR3 is TGTGCCAGCAGTTTATCGAGCGCAGGAGGAAGACTGTTTTTT.

This clonotype was counted only a few times. The gene calls are TRBV7-8 and TRBJ2-5, with TRBD1 identical over 10 bases. CDR3 length equals 19 residues. Per the germline V gene, CDR1 is SGHVS and CDR2 is FQNEAQ. V gave up 1 base and J gave up 3 bases; unmatched junction bases: 14. The CDR3 region is CASSLGDRGLPPAKETQYF. In DNA form, the CDR3 reads TGTGCCAGCAGCTTAGGAGACAGGGGGCTTCCCCCTGCCAAAGAGACCCAGTACTTC. The complete variable domain, with remaining parts taken from reference TRBV7-8 and TRBJ2-5, reads GAGVSQSPRYKVAKRGQDVALRCDPISGHVSLFWYQQALGQGPEFLTYFQNEAQLDKSGLPSDRFFAERPEGSVSTLKIQRTQQEDSAVYLCASSLGDRGLPPAKETQYFGPGTRLLVL.

The chain couples TRBV5-6 to TRBJ2-7; 7 nucleotides match TRBD2. The CDR3 spans 16 residues. Germline V gene lookup returns CDR1 SGHDT and CDR2 YYEEEE. V lost 2 bases, J lost 5 bases, and 13 bases stayed unmatched. CDR3: CASSFTLAGSRDEQYF. In DNA form, the CDR3 reads TGTGCCAGCAGCTTCACCTTAGCGGGCTCCCGGGACGAGCAGTACTTC.

The chain is built from TRBV24-1 and TRBJ2-3, with D possibly being TRBD1 (6 bases). From germline, CDR1 is KGHDR and CDR2 SFDVKD. With 4 bases removed from V and 1 base from J, the gap between germline ends came to 14 bases. The CDR3 spans 16 residues. In DNA, the CDR3 is TGTGCCACCAGTGACCCGCCTGGGGGCCGCACAGATACGCAGTATTTT. The encoded protein is CATSDPPGGRTDTQYF.